These 7 T cell receptor beta chains came from one sample sequenced in a study of T-cell reconstitution after alpha-beta-depleted transplantation in children. For TCRbeta, the library was prepared with unique molecular identifiers. MiXCR was run by TCRdb on the PCR reads, yielding one entry per CDR3 protein. Here the sample spans about 980,000 distinct CDR3 sequences, less than 30% being singletons. Sequencing was performed on PBMCs, mostly from graft donor cells, taken 360 days after TCRalphabeta/CD19-depleted stem cell transplant. The receptors were gathered from a boy under two years old who had a stem cell transplant for SCID, so the T cells may come from the graft donor.

This clonotype was observed a few times. The chain couples TRBV6-1 to TRBJ2-1; a weak D match, TRBD2 (6 bases). V lost 7 bases to trimming and J lost 7 bases, with 17 bases between them. The CDR3 has 14 residues. The germline gives CDR1 MNHNS, CDR2 SASEGT. Here the CDR3 DNA reads TGTGCCAGCAACCGCGGGGCAGGGCTTAATGAGCAGTTCTTC. Amino acid sequence: CASNRGAGLNEQFF.

This clonotype has just a few counts. V is TRBV19 and J is TRBJ1-2, with TRBD1 identical over 9 bases. V dropped 0 bases and J dropped 8; count of bases not matched to a gene: 7. Per germline, CDR1 LNHDA and CDR2 SQIVND (reference sequence). This CDR3 has 15 residues. The CDR3 nucleotides read TGTGCCAGTAGTATAGAAGGCCACAGGGGGCAAGGCTACACCTTC. This translates into CASSIEGHRGQGYTF.

This clonotype was counted only a few times. The CDR3 is CASSSYLQGPPSSGANVLTF. Here the CDR3 DNA reads TGTGCCAGCAGCTCATACCTACAGGGGCCCCCCTCCTCTGGGGCCAACGTCCTGACTTTC. The V call is TRBV11-1, the J call TRBJ2-6; 7 bases line up with TRBD1. This CDR3 has 20 amino acids. With 4 bases clipped from V and 0 bases from J, the junction kept 15 bases outside the gene matches. Germline-derived CDR1 and CDR2 are SGHAT and FQDESV (reference sequence). The full variable domain, rest sourced from reference TRBV11-1 and TRBJ2-6, is EAEVAQSPRYKITEKSQAVAFWCDPISGHATLYWYRQILGQGPELLVQFQDESVVDDSQLPKDRFSAERLKGVDSTLKIQPAELGDSAMYLCASSSYLQGPPSSGANVLTFGAGSRLTVL.

J is TRBJ2-5 and V is TRBV4-3, with no clear D. The CDR3 has 15 residues. The germline V and J ends were trimmed by 1 base and 4 bases, with 13 bases remaining between them. Germline loops: CDR1 LGHNA, CDR2 YSLEER. CDR3 amino acids: CASSQALMGLETQYF. For the CDR3, the DNA is TGCGCCAGCAGCCAAGCTTTGATGGGGTTAGAGACCCAGTACTTC.

The V gene is TRBV5-5, the J gene TRBJ2-5; 7 bases are shared with TRBD2. CDR3 length: 13 residues. Germline-derived CDR1 and CDR2 are SGHKS and YYEKEE (reference sequence). V trimming: 9 bases; J trimming: 2 bases; junction bases outside the gene matches: 7. The CDR3 region is CATRGTRQETQYF. CDR3 DNA sequence: TGTGCCACGCGGGGGACCCGGCAAGAGACCCAGTACTTC.

In this sample, this clonotype turned up many times. The chain combines TRBV10-3 with TRBJ2-7, with D unclear. Germline CDR1 and CDR2: ENHRY and SYGVKD. CDR3 length: 13 residues. Trimming pared 0 bases from V and 4 bases from J, leaving 7 bases between. The CDR3 here is CAISESFGYEQYF. DNA for the CDR3: TGTGCCATCAGTGAGTCATTCGGTTACGAGCAGTACTTC.

V is TRBV6-1 and J is TRBJ1-1; a possible D gene is TRBD1 (5 bases). This CDR3 contains 14 residues. The germline V and J ends were trimmed by 2 bases and 7 bases, with 14 bases remaining between them. Germline values: CDR1 MNHNS, CDR2 SASEGT. Here the CDR3 DNA reads TGTGCCAGCAGTGAATCGCCAGGGCGAGTTGAAGCTTTCTTT. Its protein product is CASSESPGRVEAFF.